This T cell receptor beta chain stems from a study of T cells in Graves' hyperthyroidism and ophthalmopathy. This clonotype has more than one count but fewer than ten. RNA transcripts gave rise to amplified TCR beta CDR3 regions. The HTBI primer set served for first-round RT-PCR of the TCR CDR3. TCRdb independently ran MiXCR on the multiplex PCR reads; one entry per CDR3 protein. The repertoire holds about 710,000 distinct CDR3 sequences, with around 17% as singletons. Germline lookup yields CDR1 DFQATT and CDR2 SNEGSKA (reference sequence). V lost 6 bases, J lost 2 bases, and 8 bases lay in between. CDR3 length: 12 residues.

Sequencing was performed on blood. The sequence was obtained from a man younger than 35 with Graves' hyperthyroidism. This chain links TRBV20-1 with TRBJ2-1; D not resolved. CDR3 DNA sequence: TGCAGTGCCCCCAGAACCTACAATGAGCAGTTCTTC. Translating gives CSAPRTYNEQFF.